This record looks at one T cell receptor beta chain sequence and its context. Its antigen is not identified. The entry originates in a study of T cell repertoires in cytomegalovirus infection. Using its own MiXCR run on the reads, TCRdb lists one record per CDR3 protein. Among about 360,000 distinct CDR3 sequences, about 34% were seen once, and the ten largest hold roughly 12%. The input for sequencing was cultured PBMCs, taken from culture after CMV antigen stimulation. This TCR was recovered from a human donor in good health (CMV status not recorded). Some clones in this sample may be carry-over from other donors' samples.

The CDR3 region is CASSLGIQLNTEAFF. DNA of the CDR3: TGTGCCAGCAGCTTGGGCATCCAATTGAACACTGAAGCTTTCTTT. The chain is built from TRBV5-4 and TRBJ1-1, with D hard to call. With 0 bases removed from V and 0 bases from J, the gap between germline ends came to 9 bases. The CDR3 extends over 15 amino acids. Germline CDR1 reads SGHNT; CDR2 reads YYREEE (reference sequence).